A single sample is the source of the 27 T cell receptor beta chains below, sequenced in a study of T cells in Graves' hyperthyroidism and ophthalmopathy. Authors of the study amplified TCR beta CDR3 regions from RNA transcripts. In the first-round RT-PCR of the TCR CDR3, the HTBI primer set was used. TCRdb re-called the multiplex PCR reads with MiXCR, one entry per CDR3 protein. The table shows some 510,000 distinct CDR3 sequences, with just over 45% occurring only once. The sequencing input was peripheral blood or thyroid tissue (not recorded which). All receptors derive from a young woman with Graves' hyperthyroidism.

In regard to this clonotype: A read error may be the cause here, since a much bigger clone is one base away. The J gene is TRBJ1-2, the V gene TRBV19; tentatively, D is TRBD1 (6 bases). The germline V gene encodes CDR1 LNHDA and CDR2 SQIVND (reference sequence). The CDR3 is 14 residues long. V was trimmed by 9 bases and J by 8 bases, leaving 22 bases between them. The CDR3 reads CASGGGTQVEGYTF. CDR3 nucleotides: TGTGCCAGCGGCGGAGGGACACAGGTTGAAGGCTACACCTTC.

The chain carries TRBV25-1 and TRBJ1-2; no reliable D call. Germline V CDR1 and CDR2: MGHDK, SYGVNS. The CDR3 has 14 residues. V was trimmed by 3 bases and J by 7 bases, leaving 15 bases between them. CDR3 protein: CASSDPGSHRGYTF. Written as DNA, the CDR3 is TGTGCCAGCAGTGACCCCGGGAGTCATCGTGGCTACACCTTC.

This clonotype was counted ten times or more. The rearrangement uses TRBV25-1 and TRBJ2-7; 10 bases map to TRBD1. V was clipped by 3 bases and J by 0 bases; unmatched bases: 5. The germline gives CDR1 MGHDK, CDR2 SYGVNS. CDR3 length equals 16 residues. CDR3 coding DNA: TGTGCCAGCAGTGAGGGACAGGGGCCGACCTCCTACGAGCAGTACTTC. Translation gives CASSEGQGPTSYEQYF.

The rearrangement joins TRBV7-2 to TRBJ2-7; 10 positions match TRBD1. CDR3 length equals 15 residues. V lost 5 bases, J lost 7 bases, and 11 bases stayed unmatched. Germline V lookup: CDR1 SGHTA, CDR2 FQGNSA. CDR3 protein: CASSTSRDRGREQYF. CDR3 sequence (DNA): TGTGCCAGCAGCACCAGTCGGGACAGGGGACGGGAGCAGTACTTC.

This chain links TRBV2 with TRBJ2-7; tentatively, D is TRBD2 (6 bases). Germline loops: CDR1 SNHLY, CDR2 FYNNEI. V was trimmed by 4 bases and J by 3 bases, leaving 13 bases between them. The CDR3 loop spans 14 amino acids. The CDR3 DNA reads TGTGCCAGCAGTGCCGCGGGACTTCTCTACGAGCAGTACTTC. Amino acids: CASSAAGLLYEQYF.

This clonotype was seen only a few times. Its ends do not fully match the called genes, so a read error is possible. The V gene is TRBV7-8, the J gene TRBJ1-5, with TRBD1 matching over 8 bases. This CDR3 has 16 amino acids. Germline CDR1 reads SGHVS; CDR2 reads FQNEAQ. CDR3 residues: CASSQGRQGAGQPQHF. CDR3 sequence (DNA): TGCGCCAGCAGCCAAGGGAGGCAGGGGGCAGGTCAGCCCCAGCATTTT.

V usage is TRBV2 and J usage is TRBJ2-7; D is perhaps TRBD1 or TRBD2 (6 bases each). The CDR3 spans 16 residues. CDR1 is SNHLY, CDR2 FYNNEI, per germline. Trimming shortened V by 7 bases and J by 0 bases, and 19 bases separated the two germline ends. The CDR3: CASKGGVGWYSYEQYF. CDR3 sequence (DNA): TGTGCCAGCAAGGGGGGAGTTGGATGGTACTCCTACGAGCAGTACTTC.

This rearrangement joins TRBV30 to TRBJ1-2; TRBD1 aligns across 7 bases. CDR3 size: 11 residues. V lost 3 bases, J lost 6 bases, and 1 base stayed unmatched. The germline gives CDR1 GTSNPN, CDR2 SVGIG (reference sequence). The CDR3 coding sequence is TGTGCCTGGAGGACAGGGAATGGCTACACCTTC. It codes for CAWRTGNGYTF. Complete variable domain (other parts from reference TRBV30 and TRBJ1-2): SQTIHQWPATLVQPVGSPLSLECTVEGTSNPNLYWYRQAAGRGLQLLFYSVGIGQISSEVPQNLSASRPQDRQFILSSKKLLLSDSGFYLCAWRTGNGYTFGSGTRLTVV.

This clonotype was seen more than once but under ten times. The V and J genes are TRBV7-2 and TRBJ1-6, with 11 bases aligning to TRBD1. Germline trimming cut 5 bases from V and 4 bases from J; bases unmatched to any gene: 7. The germline gives CDR1 SGHTA, CDR2 FQGNSA. This CDR3 is built from 17 residues. DNA of the CDR3: TGTGCCAGCAGCCGGGGACAGGGGGGGGGTTATAATTCACCCCTCCACTTT. This encodes CASSRGQGGGYNSPLHF. Drawing the rest from reference TRBV7-2 and TRBJ1-6, the complete variable domain is GAGVSQSPSNKVTEKGKDVELRCDPISGHTALYWYRQSLGQGLEFLIYFQGNSAPDKSGLPSDRFSAERTGGSVSTLTIQRTQQEDSAVYLCASSRGQGGGYNSPLHFGNGTRLTVT.

This chain uses TRBV20-1 with TRBJ2-7; 8 bases fit TRBD2. With V trimmed by 7 bases and J by 3 bases, 8 bases remained unmatched. Germline assignment: CDR1 DFQATT and CDR2 SNEGSKA (reference sequence). The CDR3 extends over 13 amino acids. CDR3 nucleotides: TGCAGTGGGTTAGCGGGAACCTACTACGAGCAGTACTTC. Translation: CSGLAGTYYEQYF.

This clonotype was seen at least ten times. The J gene is TRBJ2-7, the V gene TRBV10-3; D gene uncertain. Germline V gene lookup returns CDR1 ENHRY and CDR2 SYGVKD. The CDR3 spans 14 residues. V lost 6 bases and J 0 bases, leaving 12 bases between the germline ends. The CDR3 DNA follows: TGTGCCATCAGGCCAGCCCCTAGCTCCTACGAGCAGTACTTC. As protein: CAIRPAPSSYEQYF.

The chain recombines TRBV5-1 with TRBJ1-2; D gene ambiguous. The CDR3 spans 14 residues. The ends were cut back, 0 bases at V and 6 bases at J, with 12 bases in the middle. The germline gives CDR1 SGHRS, CDR2 YFSETQ. The CDR3 bases are TGCGCCAGCAGCTTGGATCTGCACAGTGATGGCTACACCTTC. Translating gives CASSLDLHSDGYTF.

The chain couples TRBV19 to TRBJ1-5; D is uncertain. The CDR3 runs to 12 residues. Looked up from germline, CDR1 is LNHDA and CDR2 is SQIVND (reference sequence). Trimming took off 9 bases at V and 2 bases at J, with 8 bases between the two ends. CDR3 sequence: CASQEGNQPQHF. The CDR3 DNA is TGTGCCAGCCAGGAGGGCAATCAGCCCCAGCATTTT.

CDR3 in DNA: TGTGCCAGCAGTGAATGGGAACAGGGGGTGGAGACCCAGTACTTC. This translates into CASSEWEQGVETQYF. The V gene is TRBV25-1, the J gene TRBJ2-5, with TRBD1 identical over 8 bases. V shed 1 base, J shed 5 bases, and the junction held 6 bases outside the gene matches. The V gene's germline CDR1 is MGHDK and CDR2 SYGVNS. CDR3 length equals 15 residues.

The V call is TRBV19, the J call TRBJ1-2; 12 positions agree with TRBD1. Trimming cost V 7 bases and J 8 bases; bases outside gene matches: 8. The CDR3 contains 14 residues. Germline V CDR1 and CDR2: LNHDA, SQIVND (reference sequence). The CDR3 DNA sequence: TGTGCCAGTAATTCGGGACAGGGGGCCTGGGGCTACACCTTC. This translates into CASNSGQGAWGYTF.

Many counts were recorded for this clonotype. The rearrangement joins TRBV19 to TRBJ1-1; unclear D gene. V lost 6 bases and J lost 0, with 2 bases in between. Germline values: CDR1 LNHDA, CDR2 SQIVND (reference sequence). CDR3 length equals 11 residues. The CDR3 DNA follows: TGTGCCAGTAGGTTGAACACTGAAGCTTTCTTT. Residues: CASRLNTEAFF.

The chain links TRBV20-1 to TRBJ2-2; TRBD1 agrees at 7 bases. V lost 6 bases to trimming and J lost 5 bases; unmatched junction nucleotides: 6. The CDR3 has 13 residues. Germline values: CDR1 DFQATT, CDR2 SNEGSKA (reference sequence). The CDR3 DNA is TGCAGTGCCGCGACAGGGTTAACCGGGGAGCTGTTTTTT. This codes for CSAATGLTGELFF.

This clonotype was detected ten times or more. The rearrangement uses TRBV7-6 and TRBJ2-5; D remains unclear. The CDR3 length is 14 residues. Germline lookup yields CDR1 SGHVS and CDR2 FNYEAQ. The germline V and J ends were trimmed by 5 bases and 1 base, with 11 bases remaining between them. The CDR3: CASSPRRRQETQYF. The CDR3 DNA reads TGTGCCAGCAGCCCCCGCAGGCGCCAAGAGACCCAGTACTTC. The full variable domain, completed using reference TRBV7-6 and TRBJ2-5, is GAGVSQSPRYKVTKRGQDVALRCDPISGHVSLYWYRQALGQGPEFLTYFNYEAQQDKSGLPNDRFSAERPEGSISTLTIQRTEQRDSAMYRCASSPRRRQETQYFGPGTRLLVL.

V is TRBV19 and J is TRBJ1-2; the D is unclear. V was trimmed by 4 bases and J by 3 bases, leaving 9 bases between them. The CDR3 has 13 residues. CDR1 and CDR2 (germline): LNHDA, SQIVND (reference sequence). The CDR3 nucleotides read TGTGCCAGTAGTAAGGTCGGCGACTATGGCTACACCTTC. Its translation is CASSKVGDYGYTF.

Ten or more counts support this clonotype. The gene calls are TRBV7-2 and TRBJ2-3; no reliable D call. The germline CDR1 and CDR2 sequences are SGHTA and FQGNSA. CDR3 size: 11 residues. V lost 3 bases to trimming and J lost 5 bases, with 3 bases between them. This CDR3 is CASSLLDTQYF. The DNA of the CDR3 is TGTGCCAGCAGCTTGCTAGATACGCAGTATTTT.

This clonotype has at least ten counts. One end of the junction is discordant with germline, which a read error may explain. The rearrangement links TRBV7-6 to TRBJ2-7, with TRBD2 matching over 11 bases. Germline V gives CDR1 SGHVS, CDR2 FNYEAQ. The CDR3 loop spans 15 amino acids. This CDR3 is CASSLAGGRTYEQYF. The CDR3 DNA reads as TGTGCCAGCAGCCTAGCGGGAGGAAGGACCTACGAGCAGTACTTC. Full variable domain (rest looked up from reference TRBV7-6 and TRBJ2-7): GAGVSQSPRYKVTKRGQDVALRCDPISGHVSLYWYRQALGQGPEFLTYFNYEAQQDKSGLPNDRFSAERPEGSISTLTIQRTEQRDSAMYRCASSLAGGRTYEQYFGPGTRLTVT.

The rearrangement uses TRBV6-5 and TRBJ1-1; TRBD1 is a possible D gene (6 bases). Germline V gives CDR1 MNHEY, CDR2 SVGAGI. Trimming removed 4 bases at V and 4 bases at J, with 19 bases between. The CDR3 totals 16 residues. The chain's CDR3 is CASSSPFRDIGTEAFF. The CDR3 DNA is TGTGCCAGCAGTTCACCCTTCCGGGACATTGGCACTGAAGCTTTCTTT.

This clonotype was seen repeatedly, ten times or more. The rearrangement uses TRBV2 and TRBJ2-5; the match to TRBD2 covers 7 bases. Unmatched junction bases numbered 10, after V lost 7 bases and J lost 5 bases. This CDR3 has 14 amino acids. CDR1 is SNHLY, CDR2 FYNNEI, per germline. The CDR3 bases are TGTGCCAGCACACCGCGGACTAGTTCGGAGACCCAGTACTTC. Protein sequence: CASTPRTSSETQYF.

The J gene is TRBJ2-7, the V gene TRBV5-1; D is unclear. V dropped 0 bases and J dropped 5 bases, with 12 bases sitting between them. This CDR3 contains 14 residues. Germline assignment: CDR1 SGHRS and CDR2 YFSETQ. CDR3 sequence (DNA): TGCGCCAGCAGCTTGGCCGAATACACAAACGAGCAGTACTTC. Amino acid sequence: CASSLAEYTNEQYF. Full variable domain (missing parts from reference TRBV5-1 and TRBJ2-7): KAGVTQTPRYLIKTRGQQVTLSCSPISGHRSVSWYQQTPGQGLQFLFEYFSETQRNKGNFPGRFSGRQFSNSRSEMNVSTLELGDSALYLCASSLAEYTNEQYFGPGTRLTVT.

The gene calls are TRBV7-7 and TRBJ1-5, with 8 positions matching TRBD1. Germline lookup yields CDR1 SSHAT and CDR2 FNYEAQ (reference sequence). The junction had 9 bases not matched to a gene; V was cut back by 5 bases and J by 9 bases. The CDR3 sequence is 14 residues long. CDR3 sequence (DNA): TGTGCCAGCAGCAAGACAGGGGCGCATCCGCCCCAGCATTTT. It translates to CASSKTGAHPPQHF.

Concerning this clonotype itself: One end of the junction varies from germline; a read error may be responsible. The chain couples TRBV7-9 to TRBJ1-4, with 9 bases matching TRBD1. Looked up from germline, CDR1 is SEHNR and CDR2 is FQNEAQ (reference sequence). This CDR3 contains 14 residues. The CDR3 region is CASSSGQGYEKLFF. The CDR3 coding sequence is TGCGCCAGCAGCTCGGGACAGGGATATGAAAAACTGTTTTTT. The variable domain in full, with the rest retrieved from reference TRBV7-9 and TRBJ1-4, is DTGVSQNPRHKITKRGQNVTFRCDPISEHNRLYWYRQTLGQGPEFLTYFQNEAQLEKSRLLSDRFSAERPKGSFSTLEIQRTEQGDSAMYLCASSSGQGYEKLFFGSGTQLSVL.

The chain couples TRBV29-1 to TRBJ1-5; 10 nucleotides agree with TRBD1. CDR3 size: 14 residues. CDR1 is SQVTM, CDR2 ANQGSEA, per germline. The ends lost 7 bases at V and 10 bases at J; junction bases unmatched: 13. The chain's CDR3 is CSARQGAPISPQHF. The CDR3 DNA reads as TGCAGCGCTAGACAGGGGGCACCAATCAGCCCCCAGCATTTT. Filled out from reference TRBV29-1 and TRBJ1-5, the complete variable domain reads SAVISQKPSRDICQRGTSLTIQCQVDSQVTMMFWYRQQPGQSLTLIATANQGSEATYESGFVIDKFPISRPNLTFSTLTVSNMSPEDSSIYLCSARQGAPISPQHFGDGTRLSIL.